This is a list of T cell receptor beta chains from one sample in a study of T-cell memory formation after mild COVID-19. Each CDR3 protein is one row after TCRdb ran MiXCR on the 5' RACE reads. The profile shows 30,000 to 40,000 distinct CDR3 sequences, over 10% of them singletons. The sequenced sample was PBMCs or a T cell subset sorted from them (not recorded which). These TCRs come from a man aged 18-30 years who had mild COVID-19 (a few samples of this study predate the infection). Cell type and time point are not known. Both conserved end residues are part of each CDR3. Fields, in order: D gene, V gene, clone size, J gene, CDR3 protein, CDR3 DNA. A D gene is named only where the DNA matches it firmly. Clone size, where shown, is once, few, many, or a class for clones that have expanded.

d_call: NA; v_call: TRBV20-1; clone_size: few; j_call: TRBJ1-1; cdr3_aa: CSALGPNTEAFF; cdr3_nt: TGCAGTGCTTTGGGGCCTAACACTGAAGCTTTCTTT
d_call: NA; v_call: TRBV2; clone_size: NA; j_call: TRBJ1-5; cdr3_aa: CASSESSGGQPQHF; cdr3_nt: TGTGCCAGCAGTGAGTCCTCGGGGGGCCAGCCCCAGCATTTT
d_call: NA; v_call: TRBV7-3; clone_size: many; j_call: TRBJ1-2; cdr3_aa: CASSLDRKDGYTF; cdr3_nt: TGTGCCAGCAGCTTAGATAGAAAGGACGGCTACACCTTC
d_call: TRBD1; v_call: TRBV6-2/TRBV6-3; clone_size: many; j_call: TRBJ1-2; cdr3_aa: CASRHIRQGRSYTF; cdr3_nt: TGTGCCAGCAGGCACATACGACAGGGTCGGAGCTACACCTTC
d_call: NA; v_call: TRBV20-1; clone_size: few; j_call: TRBJ1-2; cdr3_aa: CSAPGRGGLNYGYTF; cdr3_nt: TGCAGTGCCCCCGGCCGAGGGGGTCTTAACTATGGCTACACCTTC
d_call: NA; v_call: TRBV25-1; clone_size: many; j_call: TRBJ2-7; cdr3_aa: CASSGFGGDEQYF; cdr3_nt: TGTGCCAGCAGCGGGTTCGGTGGGGACGAGCAGTACTTC
d_call: NA; v_call: TRBV6-4; clone_size: many; j_call: TRBJ2-2; cdr3_aa: CASSVSTQGGTGELFF; cdr3_nt: TGTGCCAGCAGTGTATCCACCCAGGGCGGCACCGGGGAGCTGTTTTTT
d_call: TRBD1; v_call: TRBV7-7; clone_size: many; j_call: TRBJ2-5; cdr3_aa: CASSNDREETQYF; cdr3_nt: TGTGCTAGCAGCAACGACAGGGAAGAGACCCAGTACTTC
d_call: TRBD2; v_call: TRBV7-9; clone_size: many; j_call: TRBJ2-7; cdr3_aa: CASSPGGGRTYEQYF; cdr3_nt: TGTGCCAGCAGCCCGGGGGGAGGACGAACCTACGAGCAGTACTTC
d_call: NA; v_call: TRBV4-3; clone_size: many; j_call: TRBJ2-6; cdr3_aa: CASTRGDSSSGANVLTF; cdr3_nt: TGCGCCAGCACCCGGGGGGACAGCAGCTCTGGGGCCAACGTCCTGACTTTC
d_call: NA; v_call: TRBV5-1; clone_size: few; j_call: TRBJ2-5; cdr3_aa: CASSLALGVQETQYF; cdr3_nt: TGCGCCAGCAGCTTGGCCTTGGGGGTTCAAGAGACCCAGTACTTC
d_call: NA; v_call: TRBV19; clone_size: medium-sized; j_call: TRBJ2-2; cdr3_aa: CASSISVLTGELFF; cdr3_nt: TGTGCCAGTAGTATTAGCGTCTTGACCGGGGAGCTGTTTTTT
d_call: TRBD2; v_call: TRBV9; clone_size: many; j_call: TRBJ2-1; cdr3_aa: CASSPGTSGYNEQFF; cdr3_nt: TGTGCCAGCAGCCCTGGGACTAGCGGTTACAATGAGCAGTTCTTC
d_call: NA; v_call: TRBV29-1; clone_size: many; j_call: TRBJ2-1; cdr3_aa: CSVGPTGDKQFF; cdr3_nt: TGCAGCGTTGGGCCAACGGGGGACAAACAGTTCTTC
d_call: TRBD1; v_call: TRBV5-1; clone_size: many; j_call: TRBJ2-7; cdr3_aa: CASSMQGATTGIYEQYF; cdr3_nt: TGCGCCAGCAGCATGCAGGGGGCTACAACGGGGATATACGAGCAGTACTTC
d_call: TRBD2; v_call: TRBV5-1; clone_size: many; j_call: TRBJ2-3; cdr3_aa: CASNRGGSTDTQYF; cdr3_nt: TGCGCCAGCAATAGGGGAGGGAGCACAGATACGCAGTATTTT
d_call: NA; v_call: TRBV2; clone_size: many; j_call: TRBJ2-5; cdr3_aa: CASSRGREETQYF; cdr3_nt: TGTGCCAGCAGTCGGGGCAGGGAAGAGACCCAGTACTTC
d_call: NA; v_call: TRBV4-3; clone_size: many; j_call: TRBJ2-4; cdr3_aa: CASSQETVPKAKNIQYF; cdr3_nt: TGCGCCAGCAGCCAAGAAACTGTACCTAAAGCCAAAAACATTCAGTACTTC
d_call: NA; v_call: TRBV18; clone_size: few; j_call: TRBJ2-3; cdr3_aa: CASSLNLQGLDTQYF; cdr3_nt: TGTGCCAGCTCACTCAACCTCCAGGGTTTAGATACGCAGTATTTT
d_call: NA; v_call: TRBV2; clone_size: many; j_call: TRBJ2-2; cdr3_aa: CASYFSGELFF; cdr3_nt: TGTGCCAGTTACTTCTCCGGGGAGCTGTTTTTT
d_call: NA; v_call: TRBV9; clone_size: many; j_call: TRBJ2-3; cdr3_aa: CASSPTMLTRQYF; cdr3_nt: TGTGCCAGCAGCCCCACAATGTTAACGCGGCAGTATTTT
d_call: NA; v_call: TRBV6-2/TRBV6-3; clone_size: many; j_call: TRBJ2-7; cdr3_aa: CASSGTEPYEQYF; cdr3_nt: TGTGCCAGCAGTGGGACCGAACCCTACGAGCAGTACTTC
d_call: NA; v_call: TRBV11-2; clone_size: many; j_call: TRBJ1-2; cdr3_aa: CASSFPAAGNRYGYTF; cdr3_nt: TGTGCCAGCAGCTTTCCTGCCGCGGGGAACCGCTATGGCTACACCTTC
d_call: NA; v_call: TRBV20-1; clone_size: many; j_call: TRBJ1-1; cdr3_aa: CSARSPPPNTEAFF; cdr3_nt: TGCAGTGCTAGATCTCCACCGCCGAACACTGAAGCTTTCTTT
d_call: NA; v_call: TRBV27; clone_size: NA; j_call: TRBJ2-3; cdr3_aa: CASSRLNEGETLARTDTQYF; cdr3_nt: TGTGCCAGCAGTCGGCTTAATGAAGGTGAAACATTGGCTAGAACAGATACGCAGTATTTT
d_call: NA; v_call: TRBV12-3/TRBV12-4; clone_size: many; j_call: TRBJ2-2; cdr3_aa: CASSLDVANTGELFF; cdr3_nt: TGTGCCAGCAGTTTGGATGTAGCCAACACCGGGGAGCTGTTTTTT
d_call: NA; v_call: TRBV6-5; clone_size: many; j_call: TRBJ1-6; cdr3_aa: CASHRGWPSYNSPLHF; cdr3_nt: TGTGCCAGCCATCGGGGGTGGCCCTCCTATAATTCACCCCTCCACTTT
d_call: TRBD1; v_call: TRBV7-9; clone_size: many; j_call: TRBJ2-6; cdr3_aa: CAILSRSGTGAMKGANVLTF; cdr3_nt: TGTGCCATTCTCTCGCGTTCCGGGACAGGGGCGATGAAGGGGGCCAACGTCCTGACTTTC
d_call: TRBD1; v_call: TRBV12-3/TRBV12-4; clone_size: many; j_call: TRBJ1-2; cdr3_aa: CASRPRQGSDYGYTF; cdr3_nt: TGTGCCAGCAGGCCTCGACAGGGGTCTGACTATGGCTACACCTTC
d_call: NA; v_call: TRBV5-5; clone_size: many; j_call: TRBJ1-1; cdr3_aa: CASSLVGLPNTEAFF; cdr3_nt: TGTGCCAGCAGCCTTGTTGGGCTGCCTAACACTGAAGCTTTCTTT
d_call: TRBD1; v_call: TRBV10-3; clone_size: many; j_call: TRBJ1-6; cdr3_aa: CAISEFIFQGVGSPLHF; cdr3_nt: TGTGCCATCAGTGAGTTCATATTCCAGGGGGTCGGGTCACCCCTCCACTTT
d_call: NA; v_call: TRBV7-9; clone_size: many; j_call: TRBJ2-2; cdr3_aa: CASSLEVGQGNTGELFF; cdr3_nt: TGTGCCAGCAGCTTAGAGGTTGGGCAGGGGAACACCGGGGAGCTGTTTTTT
d_call: TRBD2; v_call: TRBV6-5; clone_size: many; j_call: TRBJ2-2; cdr3_aa: CATIGLAPGELFF; cdr3_nt: TGTGCCACCATAGGACTAGCGCCCGGGGAGCTGTTTTTT
d_call: NA; v_call: TRBV7-9; clone_size: many; j_call: TRBJ1-1; cdr3_aa: CASSHSRGRGTEAFF; cdr3_nt: TGTGCCAGCAGCCACTCCAGGGGAAGAGGGACTGAAGCTTTCTTT
d_call: TRBD2; v_call: TRBV18; clone_size: many; j_call: TRBJ2-1; cdr3_aa: CASSPLAGAYNEQFF; cdr3_nt: TGTGCCAGCTCCCCACTAGCGGGGGCGTACAATGAGCAGTTCTTC
d_call: NA; v_call: TRBV12-3/TRBV12-4; clone_size: large; j_call: TRBJ2-2; cdr3_aa: CASSQGTGELFF; cdr3_nt: TGTGCCAGCAGCCAGGGAACCGGGGAGCTGTTTTTT
d_call: TRBD1; v_call: TRBV6-4; clone_size: many; j_call: TRBJ2-1; cdr3_aa: CASSNRGDEQFF; cdr3_nt: TGTGCCAGCAGCAACAGGGGAGATGAGCAGTTCTTC
d_call: TRBD1; v_call: TRBV5-1; clone_size: many; j_call: TRBJ2-7; cdr3_aa: CASSLDRGGLGGQYF; cdr3_nt: TGCGCCAGCAGCCTGGACAGGGGAGGCCTTGGGGGGCAGTACTTC
d_call: TRBD1; v_call: TRBV7-9; clone_size: many; j_call: TRBJ2-5; cdr3_aa: CASSPIWDRAETQYF; cdr3_nt: TGTGCCAGCAGCCCCATCTGGGACAGGGCAGAGACCCAGTACTTC
d_call: TRBD2; v_call: TRBV4-3; clone_size: many; j_call: TRBJ2-3; cdr3_aa: CASSQVSGGASDTQYF; cdr3_nt: TGCGCCAGCAGCCAAGTCAGCGGGGGGGCCTCAGATACGCAGTATTTT
d_call: NA; v_call: TRBV30; clone_size: NA; j_call: TRBJ2-6; cdr3_aa: CAWSGTASGANVLTF; cdr3_nt: TGTGCCTGGAGTGGGACAGCATCTGGGGCCAACGTCCTGACTTTC
d_call: NA; v_call: TRBV29-1; clone_size: many; j_call: TRBJ1-1; cdr3_aa: CSVLDSAINTEAFF; cdr3_nt: TGCAGCGTGCTGGACAGCGCCATCAACACTGAAGCTTTCTTT
d_call: NA; v_call: TRBV7-2; clone_size: many; j_call: TRBJ1-3; cdr3_aa: CASSLVRAGNTIYF; cdr3_nt: TGTGCCAGCAGCTTAGTCCGGGCTGGAAACACCATATATTTT
d_call: TRBD2; v_call: TRBV27; clone_size: many; j_call: TRBJ2-1; cdr3_aa: CASSLRRGDSYNEQFF; cdr3_nt: TGTGCCAGCAGTTTACGGCGGGGGGATTCCTACAATGAGCAGTTCTTC
d_call: NA; v_call: TRBV6-5; clone_size: many; j_call: TRBJ1-1; cdr3_aa: CASSYGATENTEAFF; cdr3_nt: TGTGCCAGCAGTTACGGAGCGACAGAAAACACTGAAGCTTTCTTT
d_call: TRBD2; v_call: TRBV4-3; clone_size: NA; j_call: TRBJ2-2; cdr3_aa: CASSHGTSGRGFYTGELFF; cdr3_nt: TGCGCCAGCAGCCACGGGACTAGCGGGAGAGGGTTCTACACCGGGGAGCTGTTTTTT
d_call: NA; v_call: TRBV20-1; clone_size: many; j_call: TRBJ1-2; cdr3_aa: CSARGYKGYGYTF; cdr3_nt: TGCAGTGCTAGGGGATATAAGGGCTATGGCTACACCTTC
d_call: NA; v_call: TRBV7-2; clone_size: many; j_call: TRBJ1-5; cdr3_aa: CASSLAGAGSDQHF; cdr3_nt: TGTGCCAGCAGCTTAGCAGGGGCAGGGAGTGACCAGCATTTT
d_call: TRBD1; v_call: TRBV6-1; clone_size: many; j_call: TRBJ1-1; cdr3_aa: CASSWTGLTGAFF; cdr3_nt: TGTGCCAGCAGCTGGACAGGGCTCACTGGGGCTTTCTTT
d_call: NA; v_call: TRBV11-3; clone_size: many; j_call: TRBJ2-7; cdr3_aa: CASRYDEQYF; cdr3_nt: TGTGCCAGCAGATACGACGAGCAGTACTTC
d_call: NA; v_call: TRBV4-1; clone_size: NA; j_call: TRBJ1-1; cdr3_aa: CASSQDWQGNTEAFF; cdr3_nt: TGCGCCAGCAGCCAAGATTGGCAGGGAAACACTGAAGCTTTCTTT
d_call: NA; v_call: TRBV29-1; clone_size: many; j_call: TRBJ1-2; cdr3_aa: CSVYLNYGYTF; cdr3_nt: TGCAGCGTTTATCTGAACTATGGCTACACCTTC
d_call: NA; v_call: TRBV5-1; clone_size: many; j_call: TRBJ2-2; cdr3_aa: CASSLVLDPGELFF; cdr3_nt: TGCGCCAGCAGCTTGGTACTAGATCCCGGGGAGCTGTTTTTT